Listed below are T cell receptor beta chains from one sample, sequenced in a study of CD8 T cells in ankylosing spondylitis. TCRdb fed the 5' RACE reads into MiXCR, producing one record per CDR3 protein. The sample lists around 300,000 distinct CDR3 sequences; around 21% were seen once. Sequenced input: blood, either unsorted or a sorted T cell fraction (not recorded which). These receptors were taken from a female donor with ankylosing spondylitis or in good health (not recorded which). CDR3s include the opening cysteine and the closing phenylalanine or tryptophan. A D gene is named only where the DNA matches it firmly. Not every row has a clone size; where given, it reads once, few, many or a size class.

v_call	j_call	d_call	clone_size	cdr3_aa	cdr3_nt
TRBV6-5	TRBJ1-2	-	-	CASSYGRAGYGYTF	TGTGCCAGCAGTTACGGAAGGGCAGGATATGGCTACACCTTC
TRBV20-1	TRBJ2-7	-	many	CSARVTAGEQYF	TGCAGTGCTAGAGTTACAGCTGGGGAGCAGTACTTC
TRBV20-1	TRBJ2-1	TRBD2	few	CSASAVLAGSLEQFF	TGCAGTGCTAGTGCCGTGCTAGCGGGATCTCTTGAGCAGTTCTTC
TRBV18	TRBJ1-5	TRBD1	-	CASSLTGTGVEAQHF	TGTGCCAGCTCACTCACCGGGACAGGGGTTGAGGCCCAGCATTTT
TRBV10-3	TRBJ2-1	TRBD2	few	CAISPTSGPYNEQFF	TGTGCCATCAGTCCTACTAGCGGGCCCTACAATGAGCAGTTCTTC
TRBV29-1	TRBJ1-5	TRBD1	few	CSVGTGDQPQHF	TGCAGCGTTGGAACAGGGGACCAGCCCCAGCATTTT
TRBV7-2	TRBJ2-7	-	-	CASSHGERRNEQYF	TGTGCCAGCAGCCACGGCGAGCGGCGGAACGAGCAGTACTTC
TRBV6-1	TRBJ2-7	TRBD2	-	CASSETSGSVEQYF	TGTGCCAGCAGTGAGACTAGCGGGAGCGTCGAGCAGTACTTC
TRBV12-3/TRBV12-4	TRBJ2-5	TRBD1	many	CASSLQGARETQYF	TGTGCCAGTAGTCTACAGGGGGCGCGGGAGACCCAGTACTTC
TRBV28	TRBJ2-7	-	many	CASSTTPDGSYEQYF	TGTGCCAGCAGTACCACCCCGGACGGCTCCTACGAGCAGTACTTC
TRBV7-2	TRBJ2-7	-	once	CASSLTITYEQYF	TGTGCCAGCAGCTTGACTATTACCTACGAGCAGTACTTC
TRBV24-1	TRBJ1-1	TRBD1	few	CATSDTGTGKVEAFF	TGTGCCACCAGTGATACCGGGACAGGGAAGGTTGAAGCTTTCTTT
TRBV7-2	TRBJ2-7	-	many	CASSSHSYEQYF	TGTGCCAGCAGCTCCCACAGCTACGAGCAGTACTTC
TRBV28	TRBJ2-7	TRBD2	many	CASSFSLAGLSYEQYF	TGTGCCAGCAGTTTTTCCCTAGCGGGATTGTCCTACGAGCAGTACTTC
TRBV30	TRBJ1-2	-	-	CAWRSGGTGGYTF	TGTGCCTGGAGGTCGGGGGGGACTGGCGGCTACACCTTC
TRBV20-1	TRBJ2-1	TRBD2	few	CSAETGTSGRGNEQFF	TGCAGTGCTGAAACCGGGACTAGCGGGAGAGGGAATGAGCAGTTCTTC